Each of the 14 T cell receptor beta chains below was sequenced from the same sample in a study of blood T cells in healthy people across ages. Next came a second PCR, run for about 7 to 12 cycles, which used a sample-barcoded 5' primer along with a J-beta primer mix. TCRdb analysed the 5' RACE reads with MiXCR anew, one entry per CDR3 protein. The sample holds just under 900,000 distinct CDR3 sequences; around 26% are singletons and the top ten take around 15%. The material sequenced was blood. These receptors all stem from an elderly woman in good health.

Comments on this clonotype: A much larger clone sits a single nucleotide away, making a read error possible. The chain uses TRBV6-2 or TRBV6-3 and TRBJ2-1; perhaps TRBD1 as D (6 bases). The CDR3 has 15 residues. The germline V gene has CDR1 MNHEY and CDR2 SVGEGT. Trimming removed 4 bases from V and 13 bases from J, with 23 bases in between. CDR3 amino acids: CASSFGTLIPETQFF. CDR3 bases: TGTGCCAGCAGTTTTGGGACACTTATCCCAGAGACCCAGTTCTTC.

This clonotype has ten or more counts. For the CDR3, the DNA is TGCGCCAGCAGTGAATCAGATACGCAGTATTTT. As protein: CASSESDTQYF. The chain joins TRBV10-2 to TRBJ2-3; D remains ambiguous. From germline, CDR1 is WSHSY and CDR2 SAAADI. Trimming removed 3 bases from V and 4 bases from J, with 2 bases in between. This CDR3 has 11 residues.

Comment on this clonotype: A much more abundant neighbour one base away suggests this may be a read error. Since no conserved phenylalanine or tryptophan closes the CDR3, a read error is the likely cause. The chain couples TRBV25-1 to TRBJ2-5, with 13 nucleotides matching TRBD2. The CDR3 is made up of 16 amino acids. Germline loops: CDR1 MGHDK, CDR2 SYGVNS. V was clipped by 0 bases and J by 5 bases; unmatched bases: 3. The chain's CDR3 is CASSEYGGLAGETQYV. For the CDR3, the DNA is TGTGCCAGCAGTGAATACGGGGGACTAGCGGGGGAGACCCAGTACGTC.

This clonotype was counted a few times. Germline is not matched at one junction end, which may reflect a read error. The V call is TRBV7-6, the J call TRBJ2-3, with TRBD1 as a possible D gene (6 bases). This CDR3 spans 15 amino acids. Germline assignment: CDR1 SGHVS and CDR2 FNYEAQ. CDR3 nucleotides: TGTGCCGGCAGCCAAGACAGGCGTAGCACAGATACGCAGTATTTT. This encodes CAGSQDRRSTDTQYF. Based on the CDR3 plus reference TRBV7-6 and TRBJ2-3, the full variable domain is GAGVSQSPRYKVTKRGQDVALRCDPISGHVSLYWYRQALGQGPEFLTYFNYEAQQDKSGLPNDRFSAERPEGSISTLTIQRTEQRDSAMYRCAGSQDRRSTDTQYFGPGTRLTVL.

This clonotype was counted between two and nine times. The V call is TRBV20-1, the J call TRBJ2-1; no clear D. CDR1 DFQATT and CDR2 SNEGSKA come from the germline V gene (reference sequence). The V end lost 3 bases, the J end lost 5 bases, and 5 bases lay between the germline ends. The CDR3 is 11 residues long. The CDR3 reads CSARLNNEQFF. CDR3 sequence (DNA): TGCAGTGCTAGGCTGAACAATGAGCAGTTCTTC.

This clonotype was found many times. The chain uses TRBV4-3 and TRBJ1-2; D ambiguous. The CDR3 extends over 16 amino acids. The germline V gene has CDR1 LGHNA and CDR2 YSLEER. Between the trimmed V and J ends, which lost 3 bases and 0 bases, there was a span of 14 bases. The CDR3 DNA is TGCGCCAGCAGCCAGTCCCCTATTGGTTCTAACTATGGCTACACCTTC. The encoded protein is CASSQSPIGSNYGYTF.

This clonotype appeared many times. V gene TRBV12-3 or TRBV12-4 combines with J gene TRBJ2-6; no definite D call. The CDR3 runs to 13 residues. V lost 1 base and J 13 bases, leaving 11 bases between the germline ends. The DNA of the CDR3 is TGTGCCAGCAGTTTAGGGGGTCGTGGGGTCCTGACTTTC. It yields the protein CASSLGGRGVLTF.

On this clonotype: The junction shows a germline mismatch at one end, possibly a read error. The chain recombines TRBV7-2 with TRBJ2-7; D is possibly TRBD1 or TRBD2 (5 bases each). The J call is uncertain, as TRBJ2-5 better fits the DNA end. CDR1 is SGHTA, CDR2 FQGNSA, per germline. There are 19 residues in the CDR3. The CDR3 sequence is CASSQALLTLGTDQETQYF. The DNA of the CDR3 is TGCGCCAGCAGCCAAGCCCTACTGACACTCGGGACGGACCAAGAGACCCAGTACTTC.

This clonotype was seen repeatedly, ten times or more. The V call is TRBV2, the J call TRBJ2-7, with D perhaps TRBD1 (5 bases). Trimming left V 6 bases short and J 0 bases short, with 12 bases between. In germline, CDR1 is SNHLY, CDR2 FYNNEI. CDR3 size: 14 residues. CDR3 coding DNA: TGTGCCAGCAGGGGGCAGACAAGCTCCTACGAGCAGTACTTC. Translation: CASRGQTSSYEQYF.

This clonotype was recorded at least ten times. This sequence joins TRBV10-3 and TRBJ2-1; possible D gene TRBD2, 5 bases. The germline V gene encodes CDR1 ENHRY and CDR2 SYGVKD. The CDR3 contains 14 residues. V lost 5 bases, J lost 1 base, and 9 bases lay in between. CDR3 residues: CAISRDASYNEQFF. The CDR3 coding sequence is TGTGCCATCAGTCGGGATGCGTCCTACAATGAGCAGTTCTTC.

This chain connects TRBV7-2 to TRBJ2-2; unclear D gene. V was trimmed by 3 bases and J by 3 bases, leaving 8 bases between them. The V gene's germline CDR1 is SGHTA and CDR2 FQGNSA. The CDR3 contains 14 residues. The CDR3 sequence is CASSFRYDTGELFF. CDR3 coding DNA: TGTGCCAGCAGCTTCCGCTATGACACCGGGGAGCTGTTTTTT.

This clonotype was counted ten times or more. The chain employs TRBV12-3 or TRBV12-4 and TRBJ2-3; perhaps TRBD2 as D (5 bases). Trimming took off 4 bases at V and 0 bases at J, with 14 bases between the two ends. The CDR3 has 16 residues. For the CDR3, the DNA is TGTGCCAGCAGTTCTCTAGGACTGGCTAGCACAGATACGCAGTATTTT. Residues: CASSSLGLASTDTQYF.

The gene calls are TRBV7-2 and TRBJ2-4; D is undetermined. The DNA end lines up better with TRBJ2-5; the J call may be wrong. This CDR3 comprises 14 residues. Germline V gene data show CDR1 as SGHTA and CDR2 as FQGNSA. The CDR3 nucleotides are TGTGCCAGCAGCAAGCTGGAAGGCCAAGAGACCCAGTACTTC. It encodes CASSKLEGQETQYF.

The V and J genes are TRBV5-1 and TRBJ2-7, with D perhaps TRBD1 (5 bases). This CDR3 comprises 15 residues. Germline loops: CDR1 SGHRS, CDR2 YFSETQ. Trimming left V 4 bases short and J 8 bases short, with 22 bases between. The CDR3 is CASSLSKTDPAKQYF. The CDR3 nucleotides read TGCGCCAGCAGCCTAAGTAAGACAGATCCTGCCAAGCAGTACTTC.